A selection of T cell receptor beta chains follows, all from one sample in a study of blood T cell repertoires in COVID-19. Method: immunoSEQ multiplex PCR; TCRdb's copy keeps in-frame clones and lacks some. The sample consists of around 380,000 clones, 81% of them appearing once. Sample: peripheral blood. These receptors were taken from a human donor with acute or convalescent COVID-19. The donor label of this sample is uncertain. CDR3s include the opening cysteine and the closing phenylalanine or tryptophan. D genes are given only for firm matches. Only part of the rows carry a size: once, few, many, or a class if the clone is expanded.

CDR3 DNA: TGTGCCAGTAGTTCCGGGACAGTCATCCGCTACACCTTC
CDR3 protein: CASSSGTVIRYTF
D gene: TRBD1
J gene: TRBJ1-2
V gene: TRBV19
clone size: -

CDR3 DNA: TGTGCCACCAAGGGACAGATGAACACTGAAGCTTTCTTT
CDR3 protein: CATKGQMNTEAFF
D gene: TRBD1
J gene: TRBJ1-1
V gene: TRBV15
clone size: -

CDR3 DNA: TGTGCCAGAAGCCTTACAGGGGTCCTTGACAATGAGCAGTTCTTC
CDR3 protein: CARSLTGVLDNEQFF
D gene: TRBD1
J gene: TRBJ2-1
V gene: TRBV5-3
clone size: -

CDR3 DNA: TGTGCCAGCAGTTTGGGGAGGGTCGGACTGTTTTTT
CDR3 protein: CASSLGRVGLFF
D gene: -
J gene: TRBJ1-4
V gene: TRBV5-6
clone size: -

CDR3 DNA: TGCGCCAGCAGCTTGAAAATTTGGGAGACCGGGGAGCTGTTTTTT
CDR3 protein: CASSLKIWETGELFF
D gene: -
J gene: TRBJ2-2
V gene: TRBV5-1
clone size: few

CDR3 DNA: TGTGCCAGCAGTGTTCGGAGCAATCAGCCCCAGCATTTT
CDR3 protein: CASSVRSNQPQHF
D gene: -
J gene: TRBJ1-5
V gene: TRBV6-4
clone size: -

CDR3 DNA: TGCAGTGCTAGTCGCGGAGGGTATAGGGGAAATGAGCAGTTCTTC
CDR3 protein: CSASRGGYRGNEQFF
D gene: -
J gene: TRBJ2-1
V gene: TRBV20-1
clone size: -

CDR3 DNA: TGTGCCAGCAGGGATAGACAGGGCAGGAATCAGCCCCAGCATTTT
CDR3 protein: CASRDRQGRNQPQHF
D gene: TRBD1
J gene: TRBJ1-5
V gene: TRBV28
clone size: -

CDR3 DNA: TGTGCCTGGAGTGTAGCTGGGGCATACCCCTTCGAGCAGTACTTC
CDR3 protein: CAWSVAGAYPFEQYF
D gene: -
J gene: TRBJ2-7
V gene: TRBV30
clone size: -

CDR3 DNA: TGCGCCAGCAGCCAAGAGGTAGTTACCATGAATACGCAGTATTTT
CDR3 protein: CASSQEVVTMNTQYF
D gene: -
J gene: TRBJ2-3
V gene: TRBV4-1
clone size: -

CDR3 DNA: TGCGCCAGCAGCGTATCCGGGACATCAAACTATGGCTACACCTTC
CDR3 protein: CASSVSGTSNYGYTF
D gene: -
J gene: TRBJ1-2
V gene: TRBV5-1
clone size: -

CDR3 DNA: TGTGCCAGCAGCTTGTCGACAGGATCCGTTCAGCCCCAGCATTTT
CDR3 protein: CASSLSTGSVQPQHF
D gene: -
J gene: TRBJ1-5
V gene: TRBV7-8
clone size: few

CDR3 DNA: TGTGCCAGCAGCCTAATATTAAGGACAGGGAACGGGGAGCTGTTTTTT
CDR3 protein: CASSLILRTGNGELFF
D gene: TRBD1
J gene: TRBJ2-2
V gene: TRBV28
clone size: -

CDR3 DNA: TGTGCCAGCAGCTTATCCCGGGACTCCATAGAAGCTTTCTTT
CDR3 protein: CASSLSRDSIEAFF
D gene: -
J gene: TRBJ1-1
V gene: TRBV11-3
clone size: -

CDR3 DNA: TGTGCCAGCAGCTCTAACACAGGGTACGAGCAGTACTTC
CDR3 protein: CASSSNTGYEQYF
D gene: -
J gene: TRBJ2-7
V gene: TRBV7-8
clone size: -

CDR3 DNA: TGTGCCAGCAGCCAAGAAGGGAGACCCATCCCGGACGGTGAAGCTTTCTTT
CDR3 protein: CASSQEGRPIPDGEAFF
D gene: -
J gene: TRBJ1-1
V gene: TRBV3-1/TRBV3-2
clone size: -

CDR3 DNA: TGTGCCAGCAGTTACGTGGGAGGGACCTACGAGCAGTACTTC
CDR3 protein: CASSYVGGTYEQYF
D gene: TRBD2
J gene: TRBJ2-7
V gene: TRBV6-2/TRBV6-3
clone size: -

CDR3 DNA: TGTGCCAGCAGTTACTCGGGGAGGGCCTCAAACTATGGCTACACCTTC
CDR3 protein: CASSYSGRASNYGYTF
D gene: -
J gene: TRBJ1-2
V gene: TRBV6-2/TRBV6-3
clone size: -

CDR3 DNA: TGTGCCAGCAGACAGGGGGGGAACACCGGGGAGCTGTTTTTT
CDR3 protein: CASRQGGNTGELFF
D gene: TRBD1
J gene: TRBJ2-2
V gene: TRBV19
clone size: -

CDR3 DNA: TGTGCCAGCAGCCTGGGTAGGGGCTCTGGAAACACCATATATTTT
CDR3 protein: CASSLGRGSGNTIYF
D gene: -
J gene: TRBJ1-3
V gene: TRBV7-9
clone size: -

CDR3 DNA: TGTGCCAGCAGTCCGAACAGTTACGAGCAGTACTTC
CDR3 protein: CASSPNSYEQYF
D gene: -
J gene: TRBJ2-7
V gene: TRBV28
clone size: -

CDR3 DNA: TGTGCCAGCTCACTAGGGACTCGCACAGATACGCAGTATTTT
CDR3 protein: CASSLGTRTDTQYF
D gene: -
J gene: TRBJ2-3
V gene: TRBV18
clone size: -

CDR3 DNA: TGCAGTGCTCGTGGACTAGCGGAACCCGACAATGAGCAGTTCTTC
CDR3 protein: CSARGLAEPDNEQFF
D gene: TRBD2
J gene: TRBJ2-1
V gene: TRBV20-1
clone size: -

CDR3 DNA: TGTGCCAGCAGCCAGACCGACAGCTACGAGCAGTACTTC
CDR3 protein: CASSQTDSYEQYF
D gene: -
J gene: TRBJ2-7
V gene: TRBV5-5
clone size: -

CDR3 DNA: TGTGCCAGCAGTCCATCTTGGACAGGCGCGAACGGCTACACCTTC
CDR3 protein: CASSPSWTGANGYTF
D gene: TRBD1
J gene: TRBJ1-2
V gene: TRBV6-2/TRBV6-3
clone size: -

CDR3 DNA: TGTGCCAGCAGGCAAAGGCAGGGGGCAGATACGCAGTATTTT
CDR3 protein: CASRQRQGADTQYF
D gene: TRBD1
J gene: TRBJ2-3
V gene: TRBV6-4
clone size: once

CDR3 DNA: TGTGCCAGCTCACTATTCGACAGGGTCTCTGGAAACACCATATATTTT
CDR3 protein: CASSLFDRVSGNTIYF
D gene: TRBD1
J gene: TRBJ1-3
V gene: TRBV18
clone size: -

CDR3 DNA: TGTGCCAGCAGTTCACGGTGGGGGGAGCTGTTTTTT
CDR3 protein: CASSSRWGELFF
D gene: -
J gene: TRBJ2-2
V gene: TRBV6-5
clone size: -

CDR3 DNA: TGCGCCAGCAGTGACGAGGGTTGGGGAGCTAACTATGGCTACACCTTC
CDR3 protein: CASSDEGWGANYGYTF
D gene: -
J gene: TRBJ1-2
V gene: TRBV10-2
clone size: -

CDR3 DNA: TGCGCCAGCAGTCTAGCGGGAGTGGGGACTAATGAGCAGTTCTTC
CDR3 protein: CASSLAGVGTNEQFF
D gene: TRBD2
J gene: TRBJ2-1
V gene: TRBV5-1
clone size: -

CDR3 DNA: TGTGCCACCAGTGACCACAGGGGTCTTGAAGCTTTCTTT
CDR3 protein: CATSDHRGLEAFF
D gene: TRBD1
J gene: TRBJ1-1
V gene: TRBV24-1
clone size: few

CDR3 DNA: TGTGCCACCTTCCGCAGGGTGAACACTGAAGCTTTCTTT
CDR3 protein: CATFRRVNTEAFF
D gene: -
J gene: TRBJ1-1
V gene: TRBV6-5
clone size: -

CDR3 DNA: TGTGCCAGCTCACTTTTACTAGCGGACTTCGGGAATGAGCAGTTCTTC
CDR3 protein: CASSLLLADFGNEQFF
D gene: TRBD2
J gene: TRBJ2-1
V gene: TRBV18
clone size: -

CDR3 DNA: TGTGCCAGCAGCTCTGAGGGGGAGAGGGTAGAGACCCAGTACTTC
CDR3 protein: CASSSEGERVETQYF
D gene: -
J gene: TRBJ2-5
V gene: TRBV5-4
clone size: -

CDR3 DNA: TGTGCCAGCACCCGAGAGACAGGTTGGGATAGTGGCTACACCTTC
CDR3 protein: CASTRETGWDSGYTF
D gene: -
J gene: TRBJ1-2
V gene: TRBV2
clone size: few

CDR3 DNA: TGTGCCAGCAGTGGTACAGGGCTCTATGGCTACACCTTC
CDR3 protein: CASSGTGLYGYTF
D gene: -
J gene: TRBJ1-2
V gene: TRBV27
clone size: -

CDR3 DNA: TGTGCCAGCAGTTTAATCGGGACAGGAAACGGGGAGCTGTTTTTT
CDR3 protein: CASSLIGTGNGELFF
D gene: TRBD1
J gene: TRBJ2-2
V gene: TRBV28
clone size: -

CDR3 DNA: TGTGCCAGGGCCCCGGGACAGGGGGCAGACGAGCAGTACTTC
CDR3 protein: CARAPGQGADEQYF
D gene: TRBD1
J gene: TRBJ2-7
V gene: TRBV24-1
clone size: -

CDR3 DNA: TGTGCCAGCCACCTAGCGGGAGGGCCGACCGGGGAGCTGTTTTTT
CDR3 protein: CASHLAGGPTGELFF
D gene: TRBD2
J gene: TRBJ2-2
V gene: TRBV6-5
clone size: -

CDR3 DNA: TGTGCCAGCAGTCCCAGACAGGGGGCTGAAGCTTTCTTT
CDR3 protein: CASSPRQGAEAFF
D gene: TRBD1
J gene: TRBJ1-1
V gene: TRBV27
clone size: -

CDR3 DNA: TGTGCCAGCAGACGGACAGGGGAAGGGGAAAAACTGTTTTTT
CDR3 protein: CASRRTGEGEKLFF
D gene: TRBD1
J gene: TRBJ1-4
V gene: TRBV4-2
clone size: -

CDR3 DNA: TGTGCCAGCAGTGAATCAAAGGGGTGGGAACGAACCTTC
CDR3 protein: CASSESKGWERTF
D gene: -
J gene: TRBJ1-2
V gene: TRBV2
clone size: -

CDR3 DNA: TGTGCCAGCTCAGCAATTAGGCGGGAAAAACTGTTTTTT
CDR3 protein: CASSAIRREKLFF
D gene: -
J gene: TRBJ1-4
V gene: TRBV18
clone size: -

CDR3 DNA: TGTGCCAGCAGCTTAGAGGGCGGGGTCTACAATGAGCAGTTCTTC
CDR3 protein: CASSLEGGVYNEQFF
D gene: -
J gene: TRBJ2-1
V gene: TRBV7-9
clone size: -

CDR3 DNA: TGTGCCACCAGTGAACAGGGTCGCCAGCCCCAGCATTTT
CDR3 protein: CATSEQGRQPQHF
D gene: -
J gene: TRBJ1-5
V gene: TRBV24-1
clone size: -

CDR3 DNA: TGTGCCAGCTCACCACGGGTCGGGGGAGCGGGAGTCGAGACCCAGTACTTC
CDR3 protein: CASSPRVGGAGVETQYF
D gene: TRBD2
J gene: TRBJ2-5
V gene: TRBV18
clone size: -

CDR3 DNA: TGTGCCAGCAGTACCACTCTAGGTGGCAGCTTCTACGAGCAGTACTTC
CDR3 protein: CASSTTLGGSFYEQYF
D gene: -
J gene: TRBJ2-7
V gene: TRBV28
clone size: -

CDR3 DNA: TGTGCCAGAGGGGACTTTTGGACCGGGGAGCTGTTTTTT
CDR3 protein: CARGDFWTGELFF
D gene: -
J gene: TRBJ2-2
V gene: TRBV6-5
clone size: -

CDR3 DNA: TGTGCCAGCAGCTTAGAAGGTGACTGGGTGAGCAATCAGCCCCAGCATTTT
CDR3 protein: CASSLEGDWVSNQPQHF
D gene: -
J gene: TRBJ1-5
V gene: TRBV7-2
clone size: -

CDR3 DNA: TGTGCCAGCTCATCTCAGGGAACTACTGAAGCTTTCTTT
CDR3 protein: CASSSQGTTEAFF
D gene: -
J gene: TRBJ1-1
V gene: TRBV18
clone size: -

CDR3 DNA: TGTGCCAGCAGTTACCCCAGGAGGGCGTCCTACGAGCAGTACTTC
CDR3 protein: CASSYPRRASYEQYF
D gene: -
J gene: TRBJ2-7
V gene: TRBV6-5
clone size: few